This T cell receptor (beta chain) is from a study of blood T cell repertoires in COVID-19 (dated by TCRdb to about 2020). Background for the entire study: Collaborator samples came from the United States, Italy and Spain and covered acute and convalescent phases of COVID-19. The prospective study material was composed of cDNA or gDNA derived from T cells, B-cell-depleted T cells, or PBMCs. A de-identified subject ID, COVID-19 status, age in years and sex were almost always included in the sample metadata. The repertoires were made available in a free public database intended to serve as a resource for research on the immune response to SARS-CoV-2. The dataset comprised deeply sampled blood TCRbeta repertoires from subjects exposed to, actively infected with, or recovered from COVID-19. Samples came from the ongoing ImmuneRACE study (first 160 participants) plus 1,254 subjects from 6 global collaborators. Where available, HLA class I and class II types were taken from metadata supplied by the sample provider and were not determined by assay-based typing.

What the research found in general, with its limitations: The quantity of clinical and demographic metadata differed by source and by participant and was supplied without curation.

Relative to germline, V is missing 2 bases and J is missing 4 bases, with 1 base of the junction outside any gene match. CDR1 and CDR2 (MDHEN, SYDVKM) derive from the germline V gene. From the cysteine up to the phenylalanine, the CDR3 has a length of 13 residues. Only the CDR3 part of the read is kept: 39 bases, read in frame from the first base. Each collaborating institution followed its own protocols to collect whole blood in K2EDTA tubes. Collaborator samples were shipped for TCRbeta analysis as frozen whole blood, isolated PBMCs, or DNA extracted from either sample type. Remarks on this clone: No cognate antigen has been identified for it. No much larger clone exists at a distance of one base, and base qualities are not known.

The immunoSEQ Assay, a bias-controlled multiplex PCR, was used to amplify TCRbeta CDR3 regions from genomic DNA. The original pipeline was this. Nucleated cell counts per sample were estimated from amplification of reference gene primers within the assay. Sequence reads were collapsed and filtered to measure the absolute abundance of every unique TCRbeta CDR3 rearrangement. Productive Simpson clonality was computed per sample as the square root of Simpson's diversity index over productive rearrangements. The table was pulled from immuneACCESS by TCRdb, which kept in-frame rearrangements only. Such tables lose some clones; where checked, under half of the loss comes from unresolved V genes, and the rest has no known cause. V and J calls and clone size follow that table, whereas D and trimming were derived from the DNA. The sample has 55,000 to 65,000 clones on record, 70% to 90% of them singletons. Over 4% of the sample is in the top ten clones.

Sample: peripheral blood. The sequence derives from a man in his sixties with acute or convalescent COVID-19. The sequence links TRBV28 to TRBJ1-2, with 7 bases in between that match TRBD1. The CDR3 has the sequence CASSLGTVYGYTF. The nucleotides are TGTGCCAGCAGTTTAGGGACAGTCTATGGCTACACCTTC.